This T cell receptor (beta chain) was sequenced for a study of control samples from healthy donors and cancer patients. TCRdb's copy holds only in-frame clones and misses some; the assay was immunoSEQ multiplex PCR. The sample includes around 250,000 clones, roughly four fifths of them seen just once. The CDR3 is made up of 16 amino acids. Germline V lookup: CDR1 MNHEY, CDR2 SVGEGT. V gave up 6 bases and J gave up 5 bases; unmatched junction bases: 14. J is TRBJ2-7 and V is TRBV6-2 or TRBV6-3; TRBD1 aligns across 9 bases. Input material: PBMCs. The sequence was collected from a woman aged 55-69 years with lung cancer. The CDR3 sequence is CASSLGQGRPTDEQYF. The CDR3 nucleotides are TGTGCCAGCAGCCTGGGACAGGGTCGCCCTACGGACGAGCAGTACTTC.